These T cell receptor beta chains were read from a single sample in a study of blood T cell repertoires in COVID-19. Clones were sequenced by immunoSEQ multiplex PCR, and TCRdb holds only the in-frame ones, with some missing. The repertoire consists of some 170,000 clones, with about 80% occurring once and the leading ten covering approximately 19%. Sequencing input: peripheral blood. The receptors come from an elderly woman with acute or convalescent COVID-19. CDR3s leave out the opening cysteine and the closing phenylalanine or tryptophan.

V: TRBV5-4
length: 13
CDR3: ASSLGDRGVYGYT

V: TRBV25-1
length: 14
CDR3: ASSELRGAATDTQY

V: TRBV18
length: 14
CDR3: ASSPFRTGGSPEAF

V: TRBV5-6
length: 14
CDR3: ASSSSRQGQNQPQH

V: TRBV5-1
length: 11
CDR3: ASSLLQGYEQY

V: TRBV4-2
length: 12
CDR3: ASSQRQGVGEQY

V: TRBV5-1
length: 11
CDR3: ASSANREGTQY

V: TRBV15
length: 15
CDR3: ATSRGGQGERLYEQF

V: TRBV5-4
length: 14
CDR3: ASAPRTSGSSDTQY

V: TRBV4-2
length: 17
CDR3: ASSQEIWLAGGYTGELF

V: TRBV24-1
length: 13
CDR3: ATSDPRGGNQPQH

V: TRBV9
length: 12
CDR3: ASSLWDRDEKLF

V: TRBV7-3
length: 12
CDR3: ASSLTRSNTEAF

V: TRBV28
length: 12
CDR3: ASSLRGQGYEQY

V: TRBV5-1
length: 11
CDR3: ASSLLEVETQY

V: TRBV11-2
length: 12
CDR3: ASSFGTGGLEQF

V: TRBV11-2
length: 12
CDR3: ASSPTLVSGEQF

V: TRBV2
length: 13
CDR3: ASSGQQGARETQY

V: TRBV30
length: 10
CDR3: AWTTGSYGYT

V: TRBV27
length: 12
CDR3: ASSSGGGNSPLH

V: TRBV7-2
length: 15
CDR3: ASSLGGQPLLPYGYT

V: TRBV10-3
length: 13
CDR3: AISESSGYGNTIY

V: TRBV21-1
length: 13
CDR3: ASSALIRGVYGYT

V: TRBV4-3
length: 16
CDR3: ASSQGQGAGLSTDTQY

V: TRBV2
length: 14
CDR3: ASSELAGRLGDTQY

V: TRBV10-3
length: 15
CDR3: AISERGLAGIQETQY

V: TRBV14
length: 13
CDR3: ASSQWRVAGNTIY

V: TRBV28
length: 9
CDR3: AGPGGGEQF

V: TRBV10-3
length: 14
CDR3: AISDQSRVRTYEQY

V: TRBV6-1
length: 13
CDR3: ASSESVRRGGGYT

V: TRBV6-2/TRBV6-3
length: 15
CDR3: ASSYSNFGGTRETQY

V: TRBV18
length: 12
CDR3: ASSPPGGNYGYT

V: TRBV5-1
length: 14
CDR3: ASSSWTGGDRETQY

V: TRBV27
length: 14
CDR3: ASRGMGGASLEKLF

V: TRBV4-2
length: 13
CDR3: ASSQGRGSSYEQY

V: TRBV6-2/TRBV6-3
length: 14
CDR3: ASSYRGAGKSQPQH

V: TRBV5-4
length: 13
CDR3: ASSRTSGETDTQY

V: TRBV7-2
length: 15
CDR3: ASSLGILAGLFNEQF

V: TRBV5-1
length: 13
CDR3: ASSSIADNTGELF

V: TRBV11-3
length: 13
CDR3: ASSLESRSTDTQY

V: TRBV11-2
length: 13
CDR3: ASSYGQGGSYEQY

V: TRBV25-1
length: 14
CDR3: ASSAPGQGAWETQY

V: TRBV6-5
length: 12
CDR3: ASRPFQGSGELF

V: TRBV10-2
length: 11
CDR3: ASRDSSYNEQF

V: TRBV27
length: 12
CDR3: ASSSGAGHYGYT

V: TRBV2
length: 14
CDR3: ASSDQQGASNQPQH

V: TRBV29-1
length: 9
CDR3: SADRGTEAF

V: TRBV6-5
length: 13
CDR3: AGEGGSGGAYEQF

V: TRBV15
length: 12
CDR3: ATSRVAEYNEQF

V: TRBV18
length: 13
CDR3: ASSPPRGSHYEQF

V: TRBV4-1
length: 14
CDR3: ASSQGEGAVDQPQH

V: TRBV10-2
length: 12
CDR3: ASSDDRGNQPQH

V: TRBV3-1/TRBV3-2
length: 12
CDR3: ASSGDSSNQPQH

V: TRBV7-6
length: 13
CDR3: ASSSQRDSNYEQY